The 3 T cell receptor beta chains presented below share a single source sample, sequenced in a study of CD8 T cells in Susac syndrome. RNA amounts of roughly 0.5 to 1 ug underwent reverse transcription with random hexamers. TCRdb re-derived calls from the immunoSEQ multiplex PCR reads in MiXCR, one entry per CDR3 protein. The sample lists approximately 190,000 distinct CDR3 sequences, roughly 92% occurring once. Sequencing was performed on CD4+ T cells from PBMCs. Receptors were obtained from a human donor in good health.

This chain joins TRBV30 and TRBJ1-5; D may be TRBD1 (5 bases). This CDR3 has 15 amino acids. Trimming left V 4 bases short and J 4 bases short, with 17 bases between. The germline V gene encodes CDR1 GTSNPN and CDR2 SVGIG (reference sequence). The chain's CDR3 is CAWTSGGLGNQPQHF. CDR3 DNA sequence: TGTGCCTGGACCTCGGGGGGTCTTGGAAATCAGCCCCAGCATTTT.

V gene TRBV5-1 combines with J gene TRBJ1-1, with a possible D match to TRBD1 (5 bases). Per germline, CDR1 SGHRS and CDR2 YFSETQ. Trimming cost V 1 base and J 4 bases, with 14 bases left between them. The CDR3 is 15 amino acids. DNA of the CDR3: TGCGCCAGCAGCTTGTCCCCTGGGGCGGCCACTGAAGCTTTCTTT. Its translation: CASSLSPGAATEAFF.

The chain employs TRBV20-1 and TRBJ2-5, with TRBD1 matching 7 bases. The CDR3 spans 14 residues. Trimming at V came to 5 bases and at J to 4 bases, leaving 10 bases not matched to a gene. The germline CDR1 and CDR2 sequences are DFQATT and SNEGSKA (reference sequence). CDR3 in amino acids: CSAETGSGRETQYF. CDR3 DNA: TGCAGTGCTGAGACAGGGAGTGGAAGAGAGACCCAGTACTTC.